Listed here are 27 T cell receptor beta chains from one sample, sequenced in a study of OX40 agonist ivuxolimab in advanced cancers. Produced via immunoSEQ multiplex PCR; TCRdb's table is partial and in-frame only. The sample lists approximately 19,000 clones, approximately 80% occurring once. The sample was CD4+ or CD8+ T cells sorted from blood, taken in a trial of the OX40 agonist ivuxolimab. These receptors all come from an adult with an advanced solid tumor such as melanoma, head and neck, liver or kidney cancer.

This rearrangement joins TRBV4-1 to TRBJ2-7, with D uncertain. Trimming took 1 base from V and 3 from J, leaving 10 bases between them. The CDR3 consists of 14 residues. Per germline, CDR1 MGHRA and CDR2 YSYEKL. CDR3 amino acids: CASSQGPGNYEQYF. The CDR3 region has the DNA TGCGCCAGCAGCCAAGGCCCTGGAAACTACGAGCAGTACTTC.

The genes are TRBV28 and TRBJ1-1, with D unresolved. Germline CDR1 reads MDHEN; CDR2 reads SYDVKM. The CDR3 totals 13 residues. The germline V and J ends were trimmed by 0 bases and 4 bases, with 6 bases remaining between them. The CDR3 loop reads CASSLWVGTEAFF. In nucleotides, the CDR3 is TGTGCCAGCAGTTTATGGGTGGGCACTGAAGCTTTCTTT.

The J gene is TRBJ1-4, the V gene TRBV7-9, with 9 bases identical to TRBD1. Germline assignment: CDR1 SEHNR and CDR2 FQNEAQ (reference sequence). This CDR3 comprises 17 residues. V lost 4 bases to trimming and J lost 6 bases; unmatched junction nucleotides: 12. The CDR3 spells CASSSSILRTGDEKLFF. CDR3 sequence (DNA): TGTGCCAGCAGCTCCTCGATACTCAGGACAGGGGATGAAAAACTGTTTTTT.

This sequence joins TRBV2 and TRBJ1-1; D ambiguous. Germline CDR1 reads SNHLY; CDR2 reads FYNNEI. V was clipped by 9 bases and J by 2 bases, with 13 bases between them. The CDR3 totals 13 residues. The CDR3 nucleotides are TGTGCCAGGGGGAGTCCGGTTAACACTGAAGCTTTCTTT. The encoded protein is CARGSPVNTEAFF.

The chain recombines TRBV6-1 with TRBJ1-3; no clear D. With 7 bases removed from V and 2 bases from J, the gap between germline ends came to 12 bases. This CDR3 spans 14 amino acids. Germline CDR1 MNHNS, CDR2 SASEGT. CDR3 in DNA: TGTGCCAGCATTTTGCAAGGGCCTGGAAACACCATATATTTT. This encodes CASILQGPGNTIYF.

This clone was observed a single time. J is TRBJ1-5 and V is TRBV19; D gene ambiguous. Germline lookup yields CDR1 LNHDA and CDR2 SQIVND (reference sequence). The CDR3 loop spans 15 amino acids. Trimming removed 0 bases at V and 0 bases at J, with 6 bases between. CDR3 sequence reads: CASSIEGYSNQPQHF. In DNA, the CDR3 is TGTGCCAGTAGTATAGAAGGATATAGCAATCAGCCCCAGCATTTT.

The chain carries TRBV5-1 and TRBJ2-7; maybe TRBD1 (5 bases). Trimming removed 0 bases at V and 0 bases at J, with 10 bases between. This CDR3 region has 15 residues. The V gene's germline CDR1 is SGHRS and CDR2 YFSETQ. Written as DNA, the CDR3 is TGCGCCAGCAGCTTGGATCAGGGTCCCTCCTACGAGCAGTACTTC. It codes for CASSLDQGPSYEQYF.

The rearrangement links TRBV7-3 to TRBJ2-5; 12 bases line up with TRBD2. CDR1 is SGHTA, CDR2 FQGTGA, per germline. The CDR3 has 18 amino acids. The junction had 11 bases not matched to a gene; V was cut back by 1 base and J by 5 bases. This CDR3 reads CASSLNPPLAGGQETQYF. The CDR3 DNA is TGTGCCAGCAGCTTAAACCCCCCCCTAGCGGGGGGGCAGGAGACCCAGTACTTC.

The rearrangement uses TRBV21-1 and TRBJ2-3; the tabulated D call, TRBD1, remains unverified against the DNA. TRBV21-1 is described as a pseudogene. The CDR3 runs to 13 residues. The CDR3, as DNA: TGTGCCAGCACCACAGGGGGGCCCGATACGCAGTATTTT. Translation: CASTTGGPDTQYF.

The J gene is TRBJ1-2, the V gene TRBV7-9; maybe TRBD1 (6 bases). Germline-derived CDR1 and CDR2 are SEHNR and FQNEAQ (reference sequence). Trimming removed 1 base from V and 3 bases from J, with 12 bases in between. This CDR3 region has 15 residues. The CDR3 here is CASSLEVGGDYGYTF. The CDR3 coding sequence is TGTGCCAGCAGCTTAGAGGTGGGGGGCGACTATGGCTACACCTTC.

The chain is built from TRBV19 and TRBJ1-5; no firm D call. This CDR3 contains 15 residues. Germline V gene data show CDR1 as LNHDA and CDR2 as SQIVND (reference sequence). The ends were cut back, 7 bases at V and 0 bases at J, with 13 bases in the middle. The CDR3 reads CASTLTAYSNQPQHF. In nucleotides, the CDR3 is TGTGCCAGTACCCTAACCGCGTATAGCAATCAGCCCCAGCATTTT.

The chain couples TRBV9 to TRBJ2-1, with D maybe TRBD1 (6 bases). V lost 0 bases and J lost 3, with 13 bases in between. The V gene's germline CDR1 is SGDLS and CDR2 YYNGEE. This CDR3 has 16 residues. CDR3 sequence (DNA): TGTGCCAGCAGCGTAGGGACAGCTCTTGGCTACAATGAGCAGTTCTTC. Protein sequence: CASSVGTALGYNEQFF.

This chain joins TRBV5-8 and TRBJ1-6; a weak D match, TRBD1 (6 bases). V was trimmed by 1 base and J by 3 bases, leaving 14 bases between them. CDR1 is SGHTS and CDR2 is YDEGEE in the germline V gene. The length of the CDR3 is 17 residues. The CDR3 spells CASSLSNRAYYNSPLHF. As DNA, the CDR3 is TGTGCCAGCAGCTTGAGTAACAGGGCCTACTATAATTCACCCCTCCACTTT.

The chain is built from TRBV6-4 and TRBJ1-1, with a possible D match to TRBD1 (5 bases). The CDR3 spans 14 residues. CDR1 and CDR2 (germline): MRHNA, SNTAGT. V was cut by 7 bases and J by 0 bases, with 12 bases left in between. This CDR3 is CASIGQPMNTEAFF. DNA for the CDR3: TGTGCCAGCATCGGACAACCCATGAACACTGAAGCTTTCTTT.

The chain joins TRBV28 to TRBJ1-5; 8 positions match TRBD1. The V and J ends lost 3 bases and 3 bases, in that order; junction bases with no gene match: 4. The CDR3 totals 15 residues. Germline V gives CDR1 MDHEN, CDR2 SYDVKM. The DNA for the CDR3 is TGTGCCAGCAGTTTCTTGGGACAGGCCAATCAGCCCCAGCATTTT. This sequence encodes CASSFLGQANQPQHF.

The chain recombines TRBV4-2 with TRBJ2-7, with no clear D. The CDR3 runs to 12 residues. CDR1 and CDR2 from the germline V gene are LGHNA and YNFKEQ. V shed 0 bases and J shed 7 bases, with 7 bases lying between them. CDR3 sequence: CASSQDRVEQYF. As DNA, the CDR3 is TGTGCCAGCAGCCAAGATAGAGTGGAGCAGTACTTC.

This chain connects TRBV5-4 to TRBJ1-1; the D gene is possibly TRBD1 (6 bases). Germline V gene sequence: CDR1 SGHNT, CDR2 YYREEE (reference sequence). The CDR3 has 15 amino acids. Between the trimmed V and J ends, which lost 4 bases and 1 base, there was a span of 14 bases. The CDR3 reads CASSTRTTGNTEAFF. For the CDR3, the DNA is TGTGCCAGCAGCACCCGGACGACAGGGAACACTGAAGCTTTCTTT.

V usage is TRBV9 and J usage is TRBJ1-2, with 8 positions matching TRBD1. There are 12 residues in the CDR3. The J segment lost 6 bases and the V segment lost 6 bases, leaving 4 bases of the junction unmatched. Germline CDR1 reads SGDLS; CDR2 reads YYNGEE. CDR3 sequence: CASIGQGHGYTF. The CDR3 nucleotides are TGTGCCAGCATCGGACAGGGCCATGGCTACACCTTC.

The CDR3 region is CASSWEYNEQFF. The CDR3 DNA reads TGTGCCAGCAGCTGGGAATACAATGAGCAGTTCTTC. The V gene is TRBV13, the J gene TRBJ2-1; D is ambiguous. Germline V gene data show CDR1 as PRHDT and CDR2 as FYEKMQ (reference sequence). V was shortened by 4 bases and J by 4 bases, with 5 bases between the two germline ends. The CDR3 has 12 residues.

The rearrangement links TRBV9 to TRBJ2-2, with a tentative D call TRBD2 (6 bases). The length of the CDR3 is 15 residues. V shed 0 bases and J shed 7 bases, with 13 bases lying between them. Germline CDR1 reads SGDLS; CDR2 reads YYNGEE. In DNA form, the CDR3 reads TGTGCCAGCAGCGTAGAACCCACGGGAGACGGGGAGCTGTTTTTT. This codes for CASSVEPTGDGELFF.

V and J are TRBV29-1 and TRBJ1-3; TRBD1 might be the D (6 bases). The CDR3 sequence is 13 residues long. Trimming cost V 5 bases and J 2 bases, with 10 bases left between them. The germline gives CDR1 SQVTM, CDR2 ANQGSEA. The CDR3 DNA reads TGCAGCGTTTACGGGGGCACTGGAAACACCATATATTTT. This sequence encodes CSVYGGTGNTIYF.

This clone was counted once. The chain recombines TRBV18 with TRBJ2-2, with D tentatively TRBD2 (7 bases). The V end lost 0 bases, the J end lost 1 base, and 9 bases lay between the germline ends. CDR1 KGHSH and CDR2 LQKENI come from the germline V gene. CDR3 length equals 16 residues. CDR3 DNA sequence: TGTGCCAGCTCACCACCTAGGGGGGGGAACACCGGGGAGCTGTTTTTT. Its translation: CASSPPRGGNTGELFF.

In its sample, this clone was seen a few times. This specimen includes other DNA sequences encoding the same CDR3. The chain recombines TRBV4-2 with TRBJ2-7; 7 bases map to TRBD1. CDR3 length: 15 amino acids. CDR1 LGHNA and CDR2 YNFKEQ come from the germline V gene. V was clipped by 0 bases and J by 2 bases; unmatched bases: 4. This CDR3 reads CASSQESQGAYEQYF. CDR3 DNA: TGTGCCAGCAGCCAAGAATCGCAGGGGGCCTACGAGCAGTACTTC.

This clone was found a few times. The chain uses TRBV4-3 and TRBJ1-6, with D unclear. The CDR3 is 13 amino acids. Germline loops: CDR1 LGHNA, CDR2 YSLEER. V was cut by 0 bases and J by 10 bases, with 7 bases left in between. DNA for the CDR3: TGCGCCAGCAGCCAAGAACCGAAGTCACCCCTCCACTTT. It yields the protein CASSQEPKSPLHF.

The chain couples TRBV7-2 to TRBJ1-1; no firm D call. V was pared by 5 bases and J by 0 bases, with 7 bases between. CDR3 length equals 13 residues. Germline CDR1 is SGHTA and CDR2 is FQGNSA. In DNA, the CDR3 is TGTGCCAGCAGCCCTTACATGAACACTGAAGCTTTCTTT. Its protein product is CASSPYMNTEAFF.

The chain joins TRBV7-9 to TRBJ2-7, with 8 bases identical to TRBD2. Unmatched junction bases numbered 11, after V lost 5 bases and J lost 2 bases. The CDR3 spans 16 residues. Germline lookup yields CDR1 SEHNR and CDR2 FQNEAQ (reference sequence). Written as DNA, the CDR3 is TGTGCCAGCAGCCTCGGGGGGGCTGGGGAGACCTACGAGCAGTACTTC. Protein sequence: CASSLGGAGETYEQYF. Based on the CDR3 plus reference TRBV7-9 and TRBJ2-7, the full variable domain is DTGVSQNPRHKITKRGQNVTFRCDPISEHNRLYWYRQTLGQGPEFLTYFQNEAQLEKSRLLSDRFSAERPKGSFSTLEIQRTEQGDSAMYLCASSLGGAGETYEQYFGPGTRLTVT.

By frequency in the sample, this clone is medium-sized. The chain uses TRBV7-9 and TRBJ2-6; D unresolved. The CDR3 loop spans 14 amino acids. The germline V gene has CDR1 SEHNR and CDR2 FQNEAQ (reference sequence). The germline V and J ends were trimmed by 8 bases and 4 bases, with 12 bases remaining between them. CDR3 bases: TGTGCCAGCGCGTTGTTGACCGGGGCCAACGTCCTGACTTTC. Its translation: CASALLTGANVLTF. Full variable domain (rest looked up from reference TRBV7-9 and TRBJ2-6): DTGVSQNPRHKITKRGQNVTFRCDPISEHNRLYWYRQTLGQGPEFLTYFQNEAQLEKSRLLSDRFSAERPKGSFSTLEIQRTEQGDSAMYLCASALLTGANVLTFGAGSRLTVL.